This T cell receptor beta chain was sequenced for a study of shared clonotypes between healthy human individuals. Study as a whole: Donors consisted of two women and a few men between 18 and 49. Per donor, CD8 memory used one plate, CD8 naive used two, CD4 memory used three and CD4 naive used three. Study-wide points: Deeper or shallower sequencing was expected to change how clonotypes are shared among donors.

CD45RO-negative, CCR7-selected cells formed the naive CD8 fraction, which excluded terminally differentiated effector memory CD45RA+ cells. Donors comprised only Caucasian adults living in Nashville, Tennessee. As for this clone: Its antigen remains unidentified.

Libraries were prepared by immunoSEQ multiplex PCR; TCRdb keeps only in-frame clonotypes and omits some of them. The sample lists about 820,000 clones, 80% to 95% occurring once. This CDR3 region has 13 residues. Germline CDR1 and CDR2: SGHDN and FVKESK. V gave up 1 base and J gave up 5 bases; unmatched junction bases: 1. This TCR derives from a man younger than 45 in good health. This chain joins TRBV14 and TRBJ1-2, with 7 positions matching TRBD1. The source material was naive CD8+ T cells sorted from blood. The CDR3 DNA reads as TGTGCCAGCAGCCAAGGACAGGGTTATGGCTACACCTTC. It yields the protein CASSQGQGYGYTF.